This T cell receptor (beta chain) was captured by sequencing in a study of cytomegalovirus exposure and HLA in healthy donors. The wider study: A subsequent analysis stated that the 120 or so validation repertoires were run on the same platform as the roughly 670 first-cohort repertoires. General study results and limits: The study recorded about 150 TCR beta chains that were cytomegalovirus-associated.

TCRdb's copy holds only in-frame clones and misses some; the assay was immunoSEQ multiplex PCR. The data contain 100,000 to 150,000 clones, nearly 90% of them singletons. Points on this clone: Its target is unknown.

It was the roughly 120-subject validation cohort, separate from the approximately 700-subject first cohort, to which the donors belonged. The V and J ends lost 3 bases and 2 bases respectively, with 13 bases between them. The CDR3 has 15 residues. In germline, CDR1 is LNHDA, CDR2 SQIVND (reference sequence). The specimen was PBMCs. The chain has TRBV19 and TRBJ1-2; D perhaps matches TRBD1 (6 bases). The TCR was taken from a woman under 30 in good health and CMV-seronegative. The CDR3 loop reads CASSMLGGLNYGYTF. CDR3 coding DNA: TGTGCCAGTAGTATGCTGGGGGGGCTCAACTATGGCTACACCTTC.